The present T cell receptor (beta chain) was sequenced within a study of graft-versus-host responses after intestinal transplantation. At the level of the study: Tacrolimus and steroids were given for 2 to 3 years to all recipients after anti-thymocyte globulin induction.

In the case of this clone: What it binds is unknown.

Assay: immunoSEQ multiplex PCR; the TCRdb copy retains only in-frame clones and omits some. The repertoire holds about 73,000 clones, with about 90% as singletons. Regarding the study as a whole: In patients with graft-donor T cell macrochimerism, allograft graft-versus-host to host-versus-graft clonal ratios were high. Early after transplant, HvG declines were associated with peak levels of circulating GvH clones.

Germline V gives CDR1 MNHEY, CDR2 SVGAGI. V was shortened by 6 bases and J by 6 bases, with 20 bases between the two germline ends. The CDR3 loop spans 15 amino acids. The V call is TRBV6-5, the J call TRBJ2-5, with D possibly being TRBD2 (5 bases). Sequencing was performed on unstimulated CD8+ T cells sorted from spleen or lymph node cells, taken before transplant. This clonotype originated in a human donor who was the organ donor for an intestinal transplant. The DNA for the CDR3 is TGTGCCAGCAGCCGTCCGGACTGGCCAAGGAAGACCCAGTACTTC. Translating it yields CASSRPDWPRKTQYF.